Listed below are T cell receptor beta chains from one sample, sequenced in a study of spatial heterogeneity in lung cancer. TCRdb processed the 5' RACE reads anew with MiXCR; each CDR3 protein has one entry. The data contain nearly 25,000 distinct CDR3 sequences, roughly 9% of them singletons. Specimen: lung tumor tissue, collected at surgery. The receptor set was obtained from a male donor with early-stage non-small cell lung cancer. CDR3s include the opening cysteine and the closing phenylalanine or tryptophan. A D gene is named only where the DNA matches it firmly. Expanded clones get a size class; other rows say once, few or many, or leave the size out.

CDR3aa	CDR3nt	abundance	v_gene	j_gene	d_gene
CATRGGPASYEQYF	TGTGCCACCCGCGGGGGACCGGCCTCCTACGAGCAGTACTTC	many	TRBV10-3	TRBJ2-7	TRBD2
CASSPSVGPEQFF	TGTGCCAGCTCACCCTCGGTAGGACCTGAGCAGTTCTTC	.	TRBV18	TRBJ2-1	.
CASPNERDGNQPQHF	TGTGCCAGCCCTAATGAGCGAGACGGCAATCAGCCCCAGCATTTT	many	TRBV5-6	TRBJ1-5	.
CASSLGSADTQYF	TGTGCCAGCAGCTTGGGTTCCGCAGATACGCAGTATTTT	many	TRBV7-2	TRBJ2-3	.
CASSSPGQGDTGELFF	TGTGCCAGCAGCTCGCCTGGACAGGGGGACACCGGGGAGCTGTTTTTT	.	TRBV7-6	TRBJ2-2	TRBD1
CAWSPRDTQYF	TGTGCCTGGAGCCCCCGCGATACGCAGTATTTT	.	TRBV30	TRBJ2-3	.
CASRERATYNEQFF	TGTGCCAGCAGGGAGAGGGCTACCTACAATGAGCAGTTCTTC	.	TRBV6-5	TRBJ2-1	.
CASSASSGVETQYF	TGTGCCAGCTCCGCTTCTTCGGGGGTAGAGACCCAGTACTTC	many	TRBV18	TRBJ2-5	.
CAISGGTGSGTEAFF	TGTGCCATCAGTGGGGGGACAGGGTCGGGAACTGAAGCTTTCTTT	once	TRBV10-3	TRBJ1-1	TRBD1
CASSSVKGVETQYF	TGTGCCAGCAGCTCCGTGAAAGGTGTAGAGACCCAGTACTTC	many	TRBV28	TRBJ2-5	.
CASSLPQESYEQYF	TGTGCCAGCAGTTTGCCACAGGAGTCCTACGAGCAGTACTTC	many	TRBV12-3/TRBV12-4	TRBJ2-7	.
CSVVTVLSGNTIYF	TGCAGCGTCGTGACAGTTCTCTCTGGAAACACCATATATTTT	.	TRBV29-1	TRBJ1-3	.
CASRLERVSADTQYF	TGCGCCAGCAGGCTCGAGAGGGTCTCCGCAGATACGCAGTATTTT	few	TRBV5-1	TRBJ2-3	.
CSALKRNTEAFF	TGCAGTGCCCTGAAACGGAACACTGAAGCTTTCTTT	few	TRBV20-1	TRBJ1-1	.
CSARTGSVSSYEQYF	TGCAGTGCCAGGACAGGGTCAGTTAGCTCCTACGAGCAGTACTTC	few	TRBV20-1	TRBJ2-7	TRBD1
CASTLLAGYPEQYF	TGTGCCAGCACCCTTCTAGCGGGATATCCCGAGCAGTACTTC	few	TRBV6-2/TRBV6-3	TRBJ2-7	TRBD2
CASSREFTRDTQYF	TGTGCCAGCAGTAGGGAATTCACTAGGGATACGCAGTATTTT	.	TRBV2	TRBJ2-3	.
CASSVGPTSANEQFF	TGTGCCAGCAGCGTAGGCCCGACTAGTGCGAATGAGCAGTTCTTC	many	TRBV9	TRBJ2-1	.
CASSSRTALYGYTF	TGTGCCAGCAGCAGTCGGACGGCACTCTATGGCTACACCTTC	many	TRBV11-3	TRBJ1-2	.
CASSGTSGMYNEQFF	TGTGCCAGCAGCGGGACTAGCGGGATGTACAATGAGCAGTTCTTC	many	TRBV28	TRBJ2-1	TRBD2
CASSYSRLEQYF	TGTGCCAGCAGTTACTCGAGGCTAGAGCAGTACTTC	few	TRBV6-6	TRBJ2-7	.
CASSQRGWATEAFF	TGCGCCAGCTCCCAGCGGGGGTGGGCCACTGAAGCTTTCTTT	.	TRBV5-1	TRBJ1-1	.
CASSRSGSMFYEQYF	TGTGCCAGCAGCCGTAGCGGTAGTATGTTCTACGAGCAGTACTTC	medium-sized	TRBV11-1	TRBJ2-7	.
CATSPGKLSSYEQYF	TGTGCCACCAGCCCAGGGAAGTTGAGCTCCTACGAGCAGTACTTC	many	TRBV15	TRBJ2-7	.
CSGQGDHKYNEQFF	TGCAGCGGACAGGGTGACCATAAATACAATGAGCAGTTCTTC	many	TRBV29-1	TRBJ2-1	TRBD1
CASSSDSIVPFYNEQFF	TGCGCCAGCAGCTCCGACAGTATAGTCCCGTTTTACAATGAGCAGTTCTTC	many	TRBV5-1	TRBJ2-1	.
CASSLQGTADVLTF	TGTGCCAGCAGCTTACAGGGGACGGCCGACGTCCTGACTTTC	.	TRBV7-9	TRBJ2-6	.
CASSSHGGARTDTQYF	TGTGCCAGCAGCTCCCACGGGGGGGCCCGCACAGATACGCAGTATTTT	many	TRBV7-3	TRBJ2-3	TRBD2
CASSQEPGLGESNEQFF	TGTGCCAGCAGCCAAGAGCCGGGACTAGGGGAGTCAAATGAGCAGTTCTTC	many	TRBV4-2	TRBJ2-1	TRBD2
CATSGGEETQYF	TGTGCCACCTCAGGGGGCGAGGAGACCCAGTACTTC	many	TRBV10-3	TRBJ2-5	TRBD1
CASSYRSGAREAFF	TGTGCCAGCAGTTACCGGAGCGGGGCCCGGGAAGCTTTCTTT	.	TRBV6-5	TRBJ1-1	.
CASSRTSGSLNEQFF	TGTGCCAGCAGCCGTACTAGCGGGAGTTTAAATGAGCAGTTCTTC	many	TRBV7-9	TRBJ2-1	TRBD2
CASSPRQNEQFF	TGTGCCAGCAGCCCTCGCCAGAATGAGCAGTTCTTC	few	TRBV7-6	TRBJ2-1	.
CSARPSGRLNEKLFF	TGCAGTGCTAGACCCTCGGGGAGACTAAATGAAAAACTGTTTTTT	many	TRBV20-1	TRBJ1-4	.